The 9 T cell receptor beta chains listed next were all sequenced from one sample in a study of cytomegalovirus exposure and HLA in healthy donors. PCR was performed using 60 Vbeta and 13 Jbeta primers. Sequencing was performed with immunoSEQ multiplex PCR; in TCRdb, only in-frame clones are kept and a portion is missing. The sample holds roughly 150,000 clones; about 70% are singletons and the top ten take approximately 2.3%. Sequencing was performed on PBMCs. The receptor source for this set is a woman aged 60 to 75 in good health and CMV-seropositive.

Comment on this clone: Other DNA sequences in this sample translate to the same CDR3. CDR3 loop: CASSLGQSNQPQHF. CDR3 coding DNA: TGTGCCAGCAGCTTGGGACAGAGCAATCAGCCCCAGCATTTT. The chain links TRBV5-6 to TRBJ1-5; maybe TRBD1 (5 bases). V shed 0 bases and J shed 1 base, with 5 bases lying between them. The CDR3 is 14 amino acids. Germline V CDR1 and CDR2: SGHDT, YYEEEE.

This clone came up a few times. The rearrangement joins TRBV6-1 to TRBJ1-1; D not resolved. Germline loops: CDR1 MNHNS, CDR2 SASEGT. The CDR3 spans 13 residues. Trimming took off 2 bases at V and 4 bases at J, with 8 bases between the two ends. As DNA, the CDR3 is TGTGCCAGCAGTGAACAACAACGCACTGAAGCTTTCTTT. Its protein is CASSEQQRTEAFF.

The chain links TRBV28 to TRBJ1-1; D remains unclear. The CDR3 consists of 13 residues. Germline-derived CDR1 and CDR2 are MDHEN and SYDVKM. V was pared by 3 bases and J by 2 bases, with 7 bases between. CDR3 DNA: TGTGCCAGCAGTTTCTCCCTAAACACTGAAGCTTTCTTT. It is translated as CASSFSLNTEAFF.

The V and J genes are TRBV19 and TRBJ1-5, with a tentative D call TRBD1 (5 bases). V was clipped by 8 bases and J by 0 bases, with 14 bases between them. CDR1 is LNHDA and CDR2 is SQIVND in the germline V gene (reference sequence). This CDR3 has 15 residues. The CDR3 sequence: CASQDSPYSNQPQHF. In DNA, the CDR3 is TGTGCCAGTCAAGACAGCCCGTATAGCAATCAGCCCCAGCATTTT.

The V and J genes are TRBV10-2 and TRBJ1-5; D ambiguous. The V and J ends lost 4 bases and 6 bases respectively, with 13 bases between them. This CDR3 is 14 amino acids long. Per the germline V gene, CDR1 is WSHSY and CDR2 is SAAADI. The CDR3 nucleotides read TGCGCCAGCAGTGGGGCGGGTTCCAGTCAGCCCCAGCATTTT. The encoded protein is CASSGAGSSQPQHF.

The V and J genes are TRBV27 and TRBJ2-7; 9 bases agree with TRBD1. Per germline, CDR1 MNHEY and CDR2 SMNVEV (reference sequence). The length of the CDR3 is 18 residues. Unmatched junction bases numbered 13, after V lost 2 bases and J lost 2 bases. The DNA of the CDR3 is TGTGCCAGCAGTTTAAGTGATCCGACAGGGGGGTTCGCCTACGAGCAGTACTTC. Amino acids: CASSLSDPTGGFAYEQYF.

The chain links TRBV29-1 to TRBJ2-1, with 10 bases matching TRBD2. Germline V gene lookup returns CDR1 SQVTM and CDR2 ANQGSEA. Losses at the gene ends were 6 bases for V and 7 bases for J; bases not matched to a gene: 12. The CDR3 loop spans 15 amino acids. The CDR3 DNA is TGCAGCGTCGGAATAGCGGGAGGAGGGAGGAATGAGCAGTTCTTC. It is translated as CSVGIAGGGRNEQFF.

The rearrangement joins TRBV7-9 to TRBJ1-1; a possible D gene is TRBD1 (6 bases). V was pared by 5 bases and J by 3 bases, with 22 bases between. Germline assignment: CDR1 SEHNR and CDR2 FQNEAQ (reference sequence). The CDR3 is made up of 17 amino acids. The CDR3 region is CASSPAGAYKGYTEAFF. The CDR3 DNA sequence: TGTGCCAGCAGCCCAGCGGGGGCATACAAGGGATACACTGAAGCTTTCTTT.

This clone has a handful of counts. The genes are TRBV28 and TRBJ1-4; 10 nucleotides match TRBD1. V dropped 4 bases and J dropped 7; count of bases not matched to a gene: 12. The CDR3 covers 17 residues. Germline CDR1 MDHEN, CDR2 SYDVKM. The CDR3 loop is CASSYVRQGAYREKLFF. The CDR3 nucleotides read TGTGCCAGCAGTTACGTAAGACAGGGGGCGTATCGTGAAAAACTGTTTTTT.